The entry below gives a single TCR beta chain sequence along with its context. Original processing notes: Amplified reference gene primers provided the basis for estimating nucleated cell counts. Data came from immunoSEQ multiplex PCR; TCRdb stores just in-frame clones and leaves some out. V, J and clone size are taken as reported in that table, and D and trimming were inferred from the DNA itself. The sample records more than 110,000 clones, 76% being singletons. The entry originates in a study of blood T cell repertoires in COVID-19. As for the study in general: The samples span acute and convalescent COVID-19 from the United States, Italy and Spain. The analysed material was cDNA or gDNA that came from T cells, B-cell-depleted T cells, or PBMCs.

The sample was peripheral blood. This clonotype originated in a woman over 75 with active or convalescent COVID-19.

The DNA of the CDR3 is TGTGCCAGCAGCAAGTGGACAGCCAGGCACGGGAACACTGAAGCTTTCTTT. This encodes CASSKWTARHGNTEAFF. The gene calls are TRBV7-2 and TRBJ1-1, with TRBD1 as a possible D gene (6 bases). Trimming left V 5 bases short and J 1 base short, with 20 bases between. CDR3 length: 17 residues. Germline V lookup: CDR1 SGHTA, CDR2 FQGNSA.